The 30 T cell receptor beta chains below all came from one sample that was sequenced in a study of cytomegalovirus exposure and HLA in healthy donors. The PCR ran on 60 Vbeta and 13 Jbeta primers. Here immunoSEQ multiplex PCR was the method, and the copy in TCRdb shows in-frame clones only, minus some. The sample holds about 130,000 clones; roughly 83% are singletons and the top ten take around 1.2%. Specimen: PBMCs. These TCRs come from a girl aged 2-10 years in good health and CMV-seronegative.

The rearrangement links TRBV28 to TRBJ1-5; TRBD1 matches 7 bases. From germline, CDR1 is MDHEN and CDR2 SYDVKM. The CDR3 length is 15 residues. Trimming at V came to 6 bases and at J to 2 bases, leaving 7 bases not matched to a gene. CDR3: CASRSGGGGNQPQHF. The DNA of the CDR3 is TGTGCCAGCAGGAGTGGAGGGGGCGGCAATCAGCCCCAGCATTTT.

This chain joins TRBV11-2 and TRBJ2-1; D perhaps matches TRBD1 (5 bases). Germline V gives CDR1 SGHAT, CDR2 FQNNGV. This CDR3 comprises 13 residues. The V gene lost 5 bases and the J gene lost 4 bases, with 9 bases spanning the gap. CDR3 sequence: CASSQDRYNEQFF. For the CDR3, the DNA is TGTGCCAGCAGCCAAGACAGATACAATGAGCAGTTCTTC.

The gene calls are TRBV30 and TRBJ2-5, with 9 bases that match TRBD2. Looked up from germline, CDR1 is GTSNPN and CDR2 is SVGIG (reference sequence). The J segment lost 3 bases and the V segment lost 3 bases, leaving 5 bases of the junction unmatched. The CDR3 is 14 residues long. Here the CDR3 DNA reads TGTGCCTGGAGAGGGGCGGGAGGGAAAGAGACCCAGTACTTC. Its protein is CAWRGAGGKETQYF.

V is TRBV11-2 and J is TRBJ1-4, with D hard to call. The CDR3 is 16 amino acids. Per the germline V gene, CDR1 is SGHAT and CDR2 is FQNNGV. Trimming pared 2 bases from V and 2 bases from J, leaving 12 bases between. DNA for the CDR3: TGTGCCAGCAGCTTACTTGGCACCCTGACTAATGAAAAACTGTTTTTT. This sequence encodes CASSLLGTLTNEKLFF.

This chain uses TRBV28 with TRBJ2-3, with D unresolved. Deletions cut 4 bases from V and 0 bases from J, with 11 bases between. Germline-derived CDR1 and CDR2 are MDHEN and SYDVKM. The CDR3 consists of 15 residues. The DNA for the CDR3 is TGTGCCAGCAGTTCTCCCCCCGGGAGCACAGATACGCAGTATTTT. Translation: CASSSPPGSTDTQYF.

This chain joins TRBV30 and TRBJ2-2, with 9 bases fitting TRBD2. The germline CDR1 and CDR2 sequences are GTSNPN and SVGIG (reference sequence). V lost 0 bases, J lost 5 bases, and 4 bases stayed unmatched. The CDR3 loop spans 15 amino acids. DNA of the CDR3: TGTGCCTGGAGTGTCGCGGGGGGGCCTACCGGGGAGCTGTTTTTT. Translation: CAWSVAGGPTGELFF.

The genes are TRBV11-2 and TRBJ2-1, with 7 bases identical to TRBD1. CDR1 and CDR2 from the germline V gene are SGHAT and FQNNGV. Trimming at V came to 5 bases and at J to 4 bases, leaving 5 bases not matched to a gene. CDR3 length: 14 residues. DNA for the CDR3: TGTGCCAGCAGCCCCGGGACAGTTTACAATGAGCAGTTCTTC. It specifies CASSPGTVYNEQFF. The full variable domain, its missing parts supplied by reference TRBV11-2 and TRBJ2-1, is EAGVAQSPRYKIIEKRQSVAFWCNPISGHATLYWYQQILGQGPKLLIQFQNNGVVDDSQLPKDRFSAERLKGVDSTLKIQPAKLEDSAVYLCASSPGTVYNEQFFGPGTRLTVL.

The J gene is TRBJ2-7, the V gene TRBV9; 7 nucleotides line up with TRBD2. This CDR3 has 14 amino acids. Germline V lookup: CDR1 SGDLS, CDR2 YYNGEE. With V trimmed by 4 bases and J by 6 bases, 10 bases remained unmatched. The CDR3 sequence is CASSSREGTTEQYF. The CDR3, as DNA: TGTGCCAGCAGCTCGAGGGAGGGGACTACCGAGCAGTACTTC.

This clone was observed a few times. The chain is built from TRBV6-1 and TRBJ2-3, with 7 bases matching TRBD1. This CDR3 is 15 amino acids long. Germline trimming cut 4 bases from V and 2 bases from J; bases unmatched to any gene: 6. Germline V gene lookup returns CDR1 MNHNS and CDR2 SASEGT. CDR3 sequence reads: CASSGDRASTDTQYF. CDR3 coding DNA: TGTGCCAGCAGTGGAGACAGGGCCTCCACAGATACGCAGTATTTT.

The chain has TRBV19 and TRBJ2-1, with no clear D. Germline lookup yields CDR1 LNHDA and CDR2 SQIVND (reference sequence). This CDR3 spans 14 amino acids. V lost 8 bases and J 5 bases, leaving 16 bases between the germline ends. The CDR3 spells CASAPGFSHNEQFF. The CDR3 DNA reads TGTGCCAGTGCCCCCGGGTTTTCCCACAATGAGCAGTTCTTC.

V usage is TRBV4-3 and J usage is TRBJ2-2, with a possible D match to TRBD1 (6 bases). This CDR3 has 17 amino acids. CDR1 and CDR2 from the germline V gene are LGHNA and YSLEER. Trimming pared 1 base from V and 5 bases from J, leaving 17 bases between. CDR3 sequence reads: CASSQGWARGWTGELFF. DNA of the CDR3: TGCGCCAGCAGCCAAGGTTGGGCCAGGGGTTGGACCGGGGAGCTGTTTTTT.

The rearrangement joins TRBV7-2 to TRBJ2-7, with 11 bases identical to TRBD1. The CDR3 sequence is 14 residues long. In germline, CDR1 is SGHTA, CDR2 FQGNSA. Unmatched junction bases numbered 8, after V lost 5 bases and J lost 8 bases. The CDR3 reads CASSLGQGDVKQYF. In DNA form, the CDR3 reads TGTGCCAGCAGCCTGGGACAGGGGGACGTCAAGCAGTACTTC. The whole variable domain, remainder taken from reference TRBV7-2 and TRBJ2-7, is GAGVSQSPSNKVTEKGKDVELRCDPISGHTALYWYRQSLGQGLEFLIYFQGNSAPDKSGLPSDRFSAERTGGSVSTLTIQRTQQEDSAVYLCASSLGQGDVKQYFGPGTRLTVT.

The chain recombines TRBV27 with TRBJ2-7; 10 nucleotides match TRBD2. V dropped 6 bases and J dropped 2; count of bases not matched to a gene: 1. Germline loops: CDR1 MNHEY, CDR2 SMNVEV (reference sequence). The CDR3 covers 13 residues. The CDR3 sequence is CASRTSGAYEQYF. The CDR3 DNA reads as TGTGCCAGCAGAACTAGCGGGGCCTACGAGCAGTACTTC.

The chain employs TRBV7-9 and TRBJ2-1; maybe TRBD2 (5 bases). Looked up from germline, CDR1 is SEHNR and CDR2 is FQNEAQ (reference sequence). The V end was cut by 11 bases, the J end by 2 bases, with 10 bases between. This CDR3 is built from 12 residues. The CDR3 nucleotides read TGTGCCCCGGGGAAGACCTACAATGAGCAGTTCTTC. Its translation: CAPGKTYNEQFF.

This clone was seen a handful of times. V and J are TRBV27 and TRBJ1-1; D remains unclear. The CDR3 consists of 15 residues. From germline, CDR1 is MNHEY and CDR2 SMNVEV (reference sequence). Trimming cost V 6 bases and J 0 bases, with 14 bases left between them. The CDR3 protein is CASRGQTVVNTEAFF. CDR3 in DNA: TGTGCCAGCAGGGGCCAAACAGTGGTGAACACTGAAGCTTTCTTT.

The rearrangement joins TRBV15 to TRBJ2-1, with 7 nucleotides matching TRBD2. The length of the CDR3 is 15 residues. Germline V gene data show CDR1 as LNHNV and CDR2 as YYDKDF (reference sequence). Trimming took 5 bases from V and 7 from J; bases not matched to a gene: 11. CDR3 nucleotides: TGTGCCACCAGCCGTAGAGAGCGGGGTTGGAATGAGCAGTTCTTC. Amino acids: CATSRRERGWNEQFF.

The table lists this clone with a count of one. V is TRBV27 and J is TRBJ2-1, with 12 bases matching TRBD2. The CDR3 is 14 amino acids. V lost 6 bases and J lost 6; bases outside the gene matches: 3. In germline, CDR1 is MNHEY, CDR2 SMNVEV (reference sequence). The CDR3 DNA is TGTGCCAGCAGATCACTAGCGGGAGGCAATGAGCAGTTCTTC. Protein sequence: CASRSLAGGNEQFF.

The J gene is TRBJ2-1, the V gene TRBV7-9; 8 bases are a match to TRBD2. Germline CDR1 SEHNR, CDR2 FQNEAQ (reference sequence). This CDR3 is built from 17 residues. Losses at the gene ends were 5 bases for V and 8 bases for J; bases not matched to a gene: 17. CDR3 amino acids: CASSEIAPGGPIYEQFF. The CDR3 DNA is TGTGCCAGCAGCGAAATCGCACCGGGAGGGCCGATTTATGAGCAGTTCTTC.

The count of this clone is one. The chain links TRBV7-2 to TRBJ2-2; D gene ambiguous. The V and J ends lost 1 base and 7 bases respectively, with 4 bases between them. Germline V gives CDR1 SGHTA, CDR2 FQGNSA. This CDR3 is built from 12 residues. The CDR3 nucleotides are TGTGCCAGCAGCTTAGATAGCGGGGAGCTGTTTTTT. The encoded protein is CASSLDSGELFF.

This clone was detected once. The J gene is TRBJ1-1, the V gene TRBV29-1; D remains ambiguous. The V and J ends lost 1 base and 10 bases respectively, with 31 bases between them. Germline-derived CDR1 and CDR2 are SQVTM and ANQGSEA. The CDR3 totals 18 residues. The CDR3 DNA sequence: TGCAGCGTTGAAGCGGTCGTCGGGGTCGGACCCCGGTTTTCCGGAGCTTTCTTT. Translation: CSVEAVVGVGPRFSGAFF.

The J gene is TRBJ2-1, the V gene TRBV5-4; 7 bases align to TRBD2. This CDR3 comprises 15 residues. The germline V gene encodes CDR1 SGHNT and CDR2 YYREEE (reference sequence). V trimming: 0 bases; J trimming: 4 bases; junction bases outside the gene matches: 4. The CDR3 loop is CASSLDGLDYNEQFF. The CDR3 bases are TGTGCCAGCAGCTTGGATGGACTAGATTACAATGAGCAGTTCTTC. Variable domain in full (rest from reference TRBV5-4 and TRBJ2-1): ETGVTQSPTHLIKTRGQQVTLRCSSQSGHNTVSWYQQALGQGPQFIFQYYREEENGRGNFPPRFSGLQFPNYSSELNVNALELDDSALYLCASSLDGLDYNEQFFGPGTRLTVL.

Regarding this clone: The same CDR3 can be traced to other DNA sequences in this sample. The rearrangement links TRBV6-1 to TRBJ2-7; 7 nucleotides line up with TRBD2. Germline trimming cut 10 bases from V and 2 bases from J; bases unmatched to any gene: 8. The CDR3 is made up of 13 amino acids. Germline V gene sequence: CDR1 MNHNS, CDR2 SASEGT. CDR3 nucleotides: TGTGCCATTGGGGCTAGCGGTCCCTACGAGCAGTACTTC. This codes for CAIGASGPYEQYF.

This clone was detected a few times. For the CDR3, the DNA is TGCGCCAGCAGCTTCACCTACACAGATACGCAGTATTTT. It yields the protein CASSFTYTDTQYF. J is TRBJ2-3 and V is TRBV5-1; D is unresolved. Germline V gene lookup returns CDR1 SGHRS and CDR2 YFSETQ. The CDR3 length is 13 residues. V lost 2 bases and J lost 2, with 6 bases in between. Full variable domain (rest looked up from reference TRBV5-1 and TRBJ2-3): KAGVTQTPRYLIKTRGQQVTLSCSPISGHRSVSWYQQTPGQGLQFLFEYFSETQRNKGNFPGRFSGRQFSNSRSEMNVSTLELGDSALYLCASSFTYTDTQYFGPGTRLTVL.

This clone occurred once. The chain joins TRBV23-1 to TRBJ2-7; TRBD2 matches at 9 bases. TRBV23-1 is an open reading frame whose function is uncertain. After removal of 0 bases from V and 1 base from J, the junction contained 7 bases not matched to a gene. This CDR3 spans 17 amino acids. CDR3 coding DNA: TGCGCCAGCAGTCAATCACCGAGGACTAGCGCATCCTACGAGCAGTACTTC. It encodes CASSQSPRTSASYEQYF.

V gene TRBV6-4 combines with J gene TRBJ2-1; 9 positions match TRBD2. The CDR3 sequence is 16 residues long. Germline V gene sequence: CDR1 MRHNA, CDR2 SNTAGT. V gave up 0 bases and J gave up 8 bases; unmatched junction bases: 8. DNA for the CDR3: TGTGCCAGCAGTGACTCGGCGGGGGGGCGGAGGGATGAGCAGTTCTTC. Its protein product is CASSDSAGGRRDEQFF.

The chain uses TRBV4-2 and TRBJ2-3; D not certain. Germline values: CDR1 LGHNA, CDR2 YNFKEQ. This CDR3 region has 16 residues. V was trimmed by 4 bases and J by 2 bases, leaving 16 bases between them. The CDR3 DNA follows: TGTGCCAGCAGCCCTCAGCTCAGCGAGGTCACAGATACGCAGTATTTT. Translated: CASSPQLSEVTDTQYF.

The genes are TRBV28 and TRBJ2-7, with a weak D call TRBD2 (5 bases). V lost 0 bases, J lost 3 bases, and 6 bases lay in between. The CDR3 consists of 13 residues. Germline V gene data show CDR1 as MDHEN and CDR2 as SYDVKM. CDR3 residues: CASSLWGDYEQYF. As DNA, the CDR3 is TGTGCCAGCAGTTTATGGGGAGACTACGAGCAGTACTTC.

This clone was seen only a few times. CDR3 in DNA: TGTGCCAGCAGTTACCAGGGGGTGCTGGGTAATGAGCAGTTCTTC. Translated: CASSYQGVLGNEQFF. V and J are TRBV6-5 and TRBJ2-1; 7 nucleotides line up with TRBD1. The length of the CDR3 is 15 residues. Trimming removed 2 bases from V and 7 bases from J; junction bases left unmatched: 8. The V gene's germline CDR1 is MNHEY and CDR2 SVGAGI.

J is TRBJ1-2 and V is TRBV7-8; 7 bases are a match to TRBD1. Germline CDR1 SGHVS, CDR2 FQNEAQ. V trimming: 4 bases; J trimming: 6 bases; junction bases outside the gene matches: 26. This CDR3 comprises 20 residues. CDR3 DNA sequence: TGTGCCAGCAGCTCACGCCTTCGGCTAGCGGGTAGACAGGGAGCGGATGGCTACACCTTC. Protein sequence: CASSSRLRLAGRQGADGYTF.

V usage is TRBV7-2 and J usage is TRBJ2-7; 11 bases are shared with TRBD2. V lost 4 bases and J lost 2; bases outside the gene matches: 4. This CDR3 spans 15 amino acids. The germline CDR1 and CDR2 sequences are SGHTA and FQGNSA. DNA of the CDR3: TGTGCCAGCAGCTCGCTAGCGGGGGGTACCTACGAGCAGTACTTC. Its translation is CASSSLAGGTYEQYF.